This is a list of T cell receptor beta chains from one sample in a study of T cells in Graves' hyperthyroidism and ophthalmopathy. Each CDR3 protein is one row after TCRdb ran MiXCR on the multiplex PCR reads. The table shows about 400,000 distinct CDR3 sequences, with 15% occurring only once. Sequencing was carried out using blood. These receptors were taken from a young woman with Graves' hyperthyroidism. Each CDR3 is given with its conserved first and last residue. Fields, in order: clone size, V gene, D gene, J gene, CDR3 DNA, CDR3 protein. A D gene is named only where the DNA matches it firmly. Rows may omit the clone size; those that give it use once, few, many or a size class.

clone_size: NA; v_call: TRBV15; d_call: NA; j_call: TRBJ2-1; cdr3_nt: TGTGCCACCAGCAGAGATGGGGGTGCCTCCGGTGAGCAGTTCTTC; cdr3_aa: CATSRDGGASGEQFF
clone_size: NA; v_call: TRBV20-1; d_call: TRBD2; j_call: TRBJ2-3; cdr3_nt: TGCAGTGCTCCCCCCGGTTTCGGTGTAGCGGGAAGCACAGATACGCAGTATTTT; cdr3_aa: CSAPPGFGVAGSTDTQYF
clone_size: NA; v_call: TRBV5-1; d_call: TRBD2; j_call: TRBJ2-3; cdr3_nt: TGCGCCAGCAGCTTGCTGGGACTAAACTCCCCTAGCACAGATACGCAGTATTTT; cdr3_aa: CASSLLGLNSPSTDTQYF
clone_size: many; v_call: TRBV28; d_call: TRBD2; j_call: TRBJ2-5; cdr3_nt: TGTGCCAGCAGTTTTGAGACTAGCGGCTCTTGGTACCAAGAGACCCAGTACTTC; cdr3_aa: CASSFETSGSWYQETQYF
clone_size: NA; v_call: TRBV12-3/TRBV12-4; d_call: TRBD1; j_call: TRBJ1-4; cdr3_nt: TGTGCCAGCAGTTTAACAGGGGGGGATGAAAAACTGTTTTTT; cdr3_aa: CASSLTGGDEKLFF
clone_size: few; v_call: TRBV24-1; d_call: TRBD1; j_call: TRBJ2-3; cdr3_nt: TGTGCCACCAACGACAGGGGTCTTGGAGATACGCAGTATTTT; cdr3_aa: CATNDRGLGDTQYF
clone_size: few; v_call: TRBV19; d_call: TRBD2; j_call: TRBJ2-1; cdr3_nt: TGTGCCAGTAGTACCGGGACTAGCGGGATCAATGAGCAGTTCTTC; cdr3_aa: CASSTGTSGINEQFF
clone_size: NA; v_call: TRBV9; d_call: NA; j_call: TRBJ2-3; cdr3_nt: TGTGCCAGCAGCGTGGCAGGTCAACCAGATACGCAGTATTTT; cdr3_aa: CASSVAGQPDTQYF
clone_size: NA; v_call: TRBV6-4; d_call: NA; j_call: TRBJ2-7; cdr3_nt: TGTGCCAGCAGTTTCGACGGTGATGCCTACGAGCAGTACTTC; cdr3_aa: CASSFDGDAYEQYF
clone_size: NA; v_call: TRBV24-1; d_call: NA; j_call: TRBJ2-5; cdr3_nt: TGTGCCACCAGTGATTTGACTGGGCAAGAGACCCAGTACTTC; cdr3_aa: CATSDLTGQETQYF
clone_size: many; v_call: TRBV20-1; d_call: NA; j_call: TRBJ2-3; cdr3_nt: TGCAGTGCTGATAGCGGTTTGGGAGCAGATACGCAGTATTTT; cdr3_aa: CSADSGLGADTQYF
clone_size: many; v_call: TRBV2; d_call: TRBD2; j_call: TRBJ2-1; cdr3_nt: TGTGCCACCCCAGGTGGGCTAGCGGGCTACAATGAGCAGTTCTTC; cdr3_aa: CATPGGLAGYNEQFF
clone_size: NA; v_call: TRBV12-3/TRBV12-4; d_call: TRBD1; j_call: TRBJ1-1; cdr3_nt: TGTGCCAATTCACAGGGGCCTCTGAACACTGAAGCTTTCTTT; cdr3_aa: CANSQGPLNTEAFF
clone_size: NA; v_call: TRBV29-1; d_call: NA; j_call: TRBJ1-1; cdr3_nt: TGCAGCGTTGACTCGGAAAGGAACACTGAAGCTTTCTTT; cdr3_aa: CSVDSERNTEAFF
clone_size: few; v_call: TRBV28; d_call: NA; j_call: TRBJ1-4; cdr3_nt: TGTGCCAGCAGTTTAGCAGGGGATTCTAATGAAAAACTGTTTTTT; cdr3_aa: CASSLAGDSNEKLFF
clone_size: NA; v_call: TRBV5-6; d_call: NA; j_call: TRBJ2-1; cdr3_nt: TGTGCCAGCAGCATGGAGGTATGGGGGGTGTCCTACAATGAGCAGTTCTTC; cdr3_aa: CASSMEVWGVSYNEQFF
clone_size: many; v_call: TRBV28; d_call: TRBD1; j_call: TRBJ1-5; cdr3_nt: TGTGCCAGCAGTTTCCCCGGGACAGGGGGTAAGTGGCCCCAGCATTTT; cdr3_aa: CASSFPGTGGKWPQHF
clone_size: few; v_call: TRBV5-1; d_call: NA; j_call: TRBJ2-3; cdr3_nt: TGCGCCAGCAGCCCGGACCGGCGGACCACAGATACGCAGTATTTT; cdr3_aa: CASSPDRRTTDTQYF